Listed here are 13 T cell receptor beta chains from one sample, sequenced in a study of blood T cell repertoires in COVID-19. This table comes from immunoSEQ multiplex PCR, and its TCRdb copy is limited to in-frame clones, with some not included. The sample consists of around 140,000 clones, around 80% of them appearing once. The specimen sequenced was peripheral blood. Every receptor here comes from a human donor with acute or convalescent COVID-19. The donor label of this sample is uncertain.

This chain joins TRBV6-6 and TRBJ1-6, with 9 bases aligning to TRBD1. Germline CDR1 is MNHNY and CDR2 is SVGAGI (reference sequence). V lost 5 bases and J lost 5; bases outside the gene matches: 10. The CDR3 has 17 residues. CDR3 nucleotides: TGTGCCAGCAGTCGACCTCGGACAGGGGAGAATAATTCACCCCTCCACTTT. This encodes CASSRPRTGENNSPLHF.

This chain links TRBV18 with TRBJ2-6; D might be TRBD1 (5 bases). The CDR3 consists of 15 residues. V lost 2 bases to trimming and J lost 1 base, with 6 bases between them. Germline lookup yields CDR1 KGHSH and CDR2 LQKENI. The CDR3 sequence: CASSPAGSGANVLTF. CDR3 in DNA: TGTGCCAGCTCACCAGCAGGGTCTGGGGCCAACGTCCTGACTTTC.

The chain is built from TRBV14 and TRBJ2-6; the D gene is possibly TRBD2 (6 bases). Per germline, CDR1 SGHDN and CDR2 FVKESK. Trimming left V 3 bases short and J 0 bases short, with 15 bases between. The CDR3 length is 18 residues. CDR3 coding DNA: TGTGCCAGCAGCCACCCGGGACGGACTACCTCTGGGGCCAACGTCCTGACTTTC. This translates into CASSHPGRTTSGANVLTF.

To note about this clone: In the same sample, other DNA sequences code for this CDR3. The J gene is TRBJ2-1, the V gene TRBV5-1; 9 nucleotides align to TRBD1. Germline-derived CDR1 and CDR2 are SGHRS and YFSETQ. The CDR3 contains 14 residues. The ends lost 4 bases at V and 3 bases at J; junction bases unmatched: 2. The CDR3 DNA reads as TGCGCCAGCAGCCGACAGGGGGGCTACAATGAGCAGTTCTTC. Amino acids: CASSRQGGYNEQFF.

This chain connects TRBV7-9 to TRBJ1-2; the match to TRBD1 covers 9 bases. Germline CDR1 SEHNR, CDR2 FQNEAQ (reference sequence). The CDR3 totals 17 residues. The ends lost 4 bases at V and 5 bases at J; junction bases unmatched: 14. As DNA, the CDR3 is TGTGCCAGCAGCTCGGACAGGGGACTCTTTGTCGGGTATGGCTACACCTTC. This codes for CASSSDRGLFVGYGYTF.

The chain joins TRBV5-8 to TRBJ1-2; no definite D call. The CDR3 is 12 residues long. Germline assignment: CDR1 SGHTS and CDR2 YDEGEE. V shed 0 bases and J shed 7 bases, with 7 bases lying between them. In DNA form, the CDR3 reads TGTGCCAGCAGCTTGGCGGGTCGTGGCTACACCTTC. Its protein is CASSLAGRGYTF.

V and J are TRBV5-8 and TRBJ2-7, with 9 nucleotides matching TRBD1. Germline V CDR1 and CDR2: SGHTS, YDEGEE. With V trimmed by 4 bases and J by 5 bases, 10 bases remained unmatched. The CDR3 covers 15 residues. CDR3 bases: TGTGCCAGCAGCCTCCTCGGGACAGGGAAGAACGAGCAGTACTTC. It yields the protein CASSLLGTGKNEQYF.

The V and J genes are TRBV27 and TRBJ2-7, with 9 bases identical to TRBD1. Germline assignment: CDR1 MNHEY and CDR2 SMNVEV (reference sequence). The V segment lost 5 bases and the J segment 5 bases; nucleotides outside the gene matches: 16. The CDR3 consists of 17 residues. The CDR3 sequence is CASSPSGTGSPQDEQYF. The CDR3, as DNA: TGTGCCAGCAGTCCCTCCGGGACAGGGTCTCCTCAGGACGAGCAGTACTTC.

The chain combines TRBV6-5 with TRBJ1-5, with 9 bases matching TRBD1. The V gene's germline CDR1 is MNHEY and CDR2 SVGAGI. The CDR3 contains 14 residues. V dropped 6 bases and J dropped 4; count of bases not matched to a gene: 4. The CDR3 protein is CASSPDRGNQPQHF. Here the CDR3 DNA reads TGTGCCAGCAGCCCAGACAGGGGGAATCAGCCCCAGCATTTT.

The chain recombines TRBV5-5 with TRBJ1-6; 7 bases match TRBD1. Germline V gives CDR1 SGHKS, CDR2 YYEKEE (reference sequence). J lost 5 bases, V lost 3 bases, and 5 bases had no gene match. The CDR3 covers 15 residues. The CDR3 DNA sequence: TGTGCCAGCAGCTGGGGACAGCCGGATAATTCACCCCTCCACTTT. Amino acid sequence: CASSWGQPDNSPLHF.

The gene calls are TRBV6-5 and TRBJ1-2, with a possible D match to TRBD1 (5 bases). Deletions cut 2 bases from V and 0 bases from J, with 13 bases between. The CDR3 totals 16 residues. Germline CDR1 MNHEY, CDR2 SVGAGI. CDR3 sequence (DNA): TGTGCCAGCAGTTACACACAGACAGTCTCTAACTATGGCTACACCTTC. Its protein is CASSYTQTVSNYGYTF.

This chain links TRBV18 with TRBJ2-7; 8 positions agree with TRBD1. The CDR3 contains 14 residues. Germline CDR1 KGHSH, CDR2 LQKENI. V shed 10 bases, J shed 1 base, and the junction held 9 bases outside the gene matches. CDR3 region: CATTGQAKSYEQYF. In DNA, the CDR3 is TGTGCCACCACGGGACAGGCGAAATCCTACGAGCAGTACTTC.

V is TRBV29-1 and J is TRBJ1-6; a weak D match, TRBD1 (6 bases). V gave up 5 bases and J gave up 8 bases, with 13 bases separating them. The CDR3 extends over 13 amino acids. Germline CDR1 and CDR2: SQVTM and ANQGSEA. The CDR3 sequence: CSVSQGADSPLHF. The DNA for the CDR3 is TGCAGCGTTTCACAGGGCGCCGATTCACCCCTCCACTTT.